This is a list of T cell receptor beta chains from one sample in a study of blood T cell repertoires in COVID-19. Profiling relied on immunoSEQ multiplex PCR, and the TCRdb table lists in-frame clones only, not all of them. The repertoire holds around 700,000 clones, with 75% to 90% as singletons. The sample was peripheral blood. Receptor source: a woman in her late teens or twenties with acute or convalescent COVID-19. Each CDR3 is given with its conserved first and last residue. The order of the fields is D gene, V gene, clone size, J gene, CDR3 protein, CDR3 DNA. D genes are given only for firm matches. Only some rows state a clone size, as once, few, many or a class for expanded clones.

>NA|TRBV15|NA|TRBJ1-4
CATSGKTAYNEKLFF
TGTGCCACCAGCGGAAAGACAGCTTATAATGAAAAACTGTTTTTT
>NA|TRBV7-9|NA|TRBJ1-4
CASSLSGGAFEKLFF
TGTGCCAGCAGCTTGAGCGGGGGCGCGTTTGAAAAACTGTTTTTT
>NA|TRBV30|once|TRBJ1-1
CAWDPPQGNGAFF
TGTGCCTGGGACCCCCCCCAGGGGAACGGGGCTTTCTTT
>TRBD2|TRBV24-1|NA|TRBJ2-3
CATRDRTSGGTDTQYF
TGTGCCACCAGGGACCGGACTAGCGGGGGCACAGATACGCAGTATTTT
>TRBD1|TRBV7-2|few|TRBJ1-2
CASSLQFTQGGGYTF
TGTGCCAGCAGCTTACAATTCACACAGGGGGGTGGCTACACCTTC
>TRBD1|TRBV2|few|TRBJ2-7
CATRDSSYEQYF
TGTGCCACGAGGGACAGCTCCTACGAGCAGTACTTC
>NA|TRBV4-3|NA|TRBJ1-2
CASSQVLGDTSASGYTF
TGCGCCAGCAGCCAAGTGTTAGGGGACACGTCGGCGTCTGGCTACACCTTC
>NA|TRBV27|NA|TRBJ1-6
CARQVPGSRPNSPLHF
TGTGCCAGGCAAGTACCGGGGAGCCGGCCTAATTCACCCCTCCACTTT
>NA|TRBV4-1|NA|TRBJ1-5
CASSQAPMGRFGEPQHF
TGCGCCAGCAGCCAAGCCCCAATGGGGCGGTTTGGGGAGCCCCAGCATTTT
>NA|TRBV7-9|NA|TRBJ2-4
CASSFYRQGTKKNIQYF
TGTGCCAGCAGCTTTTATAGGCAGGGCACTAAAAAAAACATTCAGTACTTC
>NA|TRBV18|NA|TRBJ1-2
CASSRGAEGYGYTF
TGTGCCAGCTCACGCGGGGCGGAGGGCTATGGCTACACCTTC
>NA|TRBV11-2|NA|TRBJ1-3
CASRSLRQYQTGNTIYF
TGTGCCAGCAGGAGCCTCAGACAGTACCAGACCGGAAACACCATATATTTT
>NA|TRBV5-1|NA|TRBJ2-7
CASSLEQGSYEQYF
TGCGCCAGCAGCTTGGAACAGGGTAGCTACGAGCAGTACTTC
>NA|TRBV10-3|NA|TRBJ1-1
CAISESMAEDEAFF
TGTGCCATCAGTGAGTCTATGGCAGAAGATGAAGCTTTCTTT
>NA|TRBV14|NA|TRBJ1-6
CASSPRPSYNSPLHF
TGTGCCAGCAGCCCGCGCCCGAGCTATAATTCACCCCTCCACTTT
>NA|TRBV7-9|NA|TRBJ2-2
CASSLAENRGGELFF
TGTGCCAGCAGCTTAGCGGAGAATCGAGGCGGGGAGCTGTTTTTT
>TRBD1|TRBV5-1|NA|TRBJ2-3
CASRDRGTDTQYF
TGCGCCAGCAGGGACAGGGGCACAGATACGCAGTATTTT
>NA|TRBV9|NA|TRBJ2-3
CASNRDPSTDTQYF
TGTGCCAGCAACAGGGACCCTAGCACAGATACGCAGTATTTT
>NA|TRBV30|NA|TRBJ1-1
CAWNVRNTEAFF
TGTGCCTGGAATGTGCGGAACACTGAAGCTTTCTTT
>NA|TRBV5-1|NA|TRBJ2-5
CASSMYDITETQYF
TGCGCCAGCAGCATGTACGACATCACAGAGACCCAGTACTTC
>TRBD1|TRBV6-1|NA|TRBJ1-3
CASSETGGGNTIYF
TGTGCCAGCAGTGAGACAGGGGGCGGAAACACCATATATTTT
>TRBD2|TRBV3-1/TRBV3-2|NA|TRBJ2-7
CASSHSLGGRGYEQYF
TGTGCCAGCAGCCACTCTCTTGGCGGGAGAGGCTACGAGCAGTACTTC
>NA|TRBV27|NA|TRBJ1-1
CASSLYGGRTEAFF
TGTGCCAGCAGTTTATACGGGGGGAGAACTGAAGCTTTCTTT
>TRBD1|TRBV29-1|few|TRBJ1-2
CSVDDRTGEGYGYTF
TGCAGCGTTGACGACAGGACAGGGGAGGGATATGGCTACACCTTC
>NA|TRBV12-3/TRBV12-4|NA|TRBJ1-5
CASSLDRGQPQHF
TGTGCCAGCAGTTTAGATAGGGGACAGCCCCAGCATTTT
>NA|TRBV30|NA|TRBJ1-2
CAWSVREGLIYYGYTF
TGTGCCTGGAGTGTACGGGAGGGGTTAATTTACTATGGCTACACCTTC
>NA|TRBV19|NA|TRBJ1-4
CASSSSTGSNEKLFF
TGTGCCAGTAGTTCTTCGACAGGCTCCAATGAAAAACTGTTTTTT
>NA|TRBV19|NA|TRBJ1-1
CASSIRTATTEAFF
TGTGCCAGTAGTATCCGGACAGCAACTACTGAAGCTTTCTTT
>NA|TRBV11-2|NA|TRBJ2-2
CASSFNAGDTGELFF
TGTGCCAGCAGCTTTAACGCAGGGGACACCGGGGAGCTGTTTTTT
>NA|TRBV6-6|NA|TRBJ1-1
CASSYSTGGTEAFF
TGTGCCAGCAGTTACTCTACGGGAGGGACTGAAGCTTTCTTT
>NA|TRBV3-1/TRBV3-2|NA|TRBJ1-2
CASSQRGGSARYGYTF
TGTGCCAGCAGCCAAAGGGGTGGAAGCGCTCGGTATGGCTACACCTTC
>NA|TRBV6-5|NA|TRBJ2-7
CASSSLGGGEQYF
TGTGCCAGCAGTAGCCTAGGTGGAGGCGAGCAGTACTTC
>NA|TRBV9|NA|TRBJ2-1
CASSRPGGNEQFF
TGTGCCAGCAGCAGACCCGGGGGCAATGAGCAGTTCTTC
>NA|TRBV27|NA|TRBJ1-5
CASSPTGWSNQPQHF
TGTGCCAGCAGTCCCACAGGTTGGAGCAATCAGCCCCAGCATTTT
>NA|TRBV19|NA|TRBJ1-1
CASNYRMRDTEAFF
TGTGCCAGTAATTACAGGATGAGAGACACTGAAGCTTTCTTT
>NA|TRBV6-2/TRBV6-3|NA|TRBJ2-7
CASSYTGGAAYEQYF
TGTGCCAGCAGTTACACGGGGGGCGCCGCCTACGAGCAGTACTTC
>NA|TRBV7-6|NA|TRBJ1-5
CASSRTGGYSNQPQHF
TGTGCCAGCAGCCGTACAGGAGGGTATAGCAATCAGCCCCAGCATTTT